The next 28 T cell receptor beta chains were all read from a single sample in a study of blood T cell repertoires in COVID-19. This table comes from immunoSEQ multiplex PCR, and its TCRdb copy is limited to in-frame clones, with some not included. The sample includes about 250,000 clones, approximately 83% seen only once; the top ten take roughly 4%. Sequencing used PBMCs or T cells enriched from blood (not recorded which). These receptors originate from a woman aged 25 to 39 who had recovered from COVID-19.

This CDR3 reads CASTTLDRGSTGELFF. As DNA, the CDR3 is TGTGCCAGCACAACCCTGGACAGGGGGTCGACCGGGGAGCTGTTTTTT. This chain uses TRBV2 with TRBJ2-2; 10 nucleotides match TRBD1. With V trimmed by 7 bases and J by 5 bases, 10 bases remained unmatched. CDR1 and CDR2 (germline): SNHLY, FYNNEI. This CDR3 comprises 16 residues.

The chain uses TRBV10-1 and TRBJ1-3; TRBD1 is a possible D gene (5 bases). Germline V gene sequence: CDR1 WNHNN, CDR2 SYGVQD (reference sequence). There are 13 residues in the CDR3. The V gene lost 6 bases and the J gene lost 9 bases, with 15 bases spanning the gap. CDR3 DNA: TGCGCCAGCAGCGGGGGACTGGGGAGCACCATATATTTT. Protein: CASSGGLGSTIYF.

A single count supports this clone. The gene calls are TRBV5-8 and TRBJ2-5; D uncertain. This CDR3 spans 12 amino acids. CDR1 is SGHTS and CDR2 is YDEGEE in the germline V gene. Trimming removed 7 bases at V and 2 bases at J, with 9 bases between. The CDR3 protein is CASSRGQETQYF. For the CDR3, the DNA is TGTGCCAGCTCAAGAGGTCAAGAGACCCAGTACTTC.

The sample holds a few counts of this clone. The chain links TRBV30 to TRBJ1-2, with a weak D call TRBD1 (5 bases). CDR3 length: 12 residues. Trimming cost V 2 bases and J 5 bases, with 9 bases left between them. Germline V gene lookup returns CDR1 GTSNPN and CDR2 SVGIG (reference sequence). CDR3 sequence (DNA): TGTGCCTGGAGTTCAGGGAATTATGGCTACACCTTC. Translating it yields CAWSSGNYGYTF.

CDR3 residues: CASSFTGYYNSPLHF. For the CDR3, the DNA is TGTGCCAGCAGCTTTACAGGGTACTATAATTCACCCCTCCACTTT. The gene calls are TRBV5-6 and TRBJ1-6; D is possibly TRBD1 (6 bases). The CDR3 runs to 15 residues. Germline V gene lookup returns CDR1 SGHDT and CDR2 YYEEEE. Deletions cut 2 bases from V and 3 bases from J, with 9 bases between.

This clone ranks as medium-sized. The genes are TRBV28 and TRBJ2-6, with TRBD1 matching over 8 bases. The CDR3 has 17 residues. Germline V gene lookup returns CDR1 MDHEN and CDR2 SYDVKM. J was trimmed by 2 bases and V by 5 bases; bases with no gene match: 8. For the CDR3, the DNA is TGTGCCAGCAGTGCAGGGGGCGCATCTCCTGGGGCCAACGTCCTGACTTTC. Residues: CASSAGGASPGANVLTF.

The rearrangement joins TRBV6-5 to TRBJ2-2; 9 nucleotides line up with TRBD2. Looked up from germline, CDR1 is MNHEY and CDR2 is SVGAGI. With V trimmed by 11 bases and J by 6 bases, 13 bases remained unmatched. The CDR3 spans 15 residues. CDR3 amino acids: CASKSGLANAGELFF. For the CDR3, the DNA is TGTGCCTCTAAATCGGGACTAGCAAACGCCGGGGAGCTGTTTTTT.

As to this clone: Other DNA sequences of this sample code for an identical CDR3. The gene calls are TRBV12-3 or TRBV12-4 and TRBJ1-1, with D possibly being TRBD1 (5 bases). CDR3 length: 13 amino acids. V was cut by 6 bases and J by 2 bases, with 10 bases left in between. The CDR3 protein is CASSSDSNTEAFF. The CDR3 bases are TGTGCCAGCAGCAGCGACAGCAACACTGAAGCTTTCTTT.

The chain is built from TRBV6-6 and TRBJ1-1, with D possibly TRBD1 on 5 matching bases. This CDR3 has 14 residues. The V gene lost 2 bases and the J gene lost 5 bases, with 12 bases spanning the gap. Germline lookup yields CDR1 MNHNY and CDR2 SVGAGI (reference sequence). The CDR3 spells CASSYPTTVTEAFF. CDR3 nucleotide sequence: TGTGCCAGCAGTTACCCAACGACAGTTACTGAAGCTTTCTTT.

This chain links TRBV4-1 with TRBJ1-2, with D uncertain. CDR1 is MGHRA, CDR2 YSYEKL, per germline. CDR3 length: 15 residues. V was shortened by 0 bases and J by 8 bases, with 16 bases between the two germline ends. CDR3 nucleotide sequence: TGCGCCAGCAGCCAAGAGCTCGGCCGAAGAGGCGGCTACACCTTC. It encodes CASSQELGRRGGYTF.

This clone has just a few counts. The chain carries TRBV7-3 and TRBJ2-2; D gene ambiguous. V was trimmed by 3 bases and J by 2 bases, leaving 7 bases between them. Germline V lookup: CDR1 SGHTA, CDR2 FQGTGA. The CDR3 extends over 14 amino acids. The DNA of the CDR3 is TGTGCCAGCAGCTTTCAGGTCAACACCGGGGAGCTGTTTTTT. This translates into CASSFQVNTGELFF.

A few counts support this clone. This rearrangement joins TRBV5-1 to TRBJ2-7; D is perhaps TRBD2 (5 bases). This CDR3 is 13 amino acids long. In germline, CDR1 is SGHRS, CDR2 YFSETQ. V was trimmed by 4 bases and J by 3 bases, leaving 11 bases between them. For the CDR3, the DNA is TGCGCCAGCAGCCTAAATGGACTCTACGAGCAGTACTTC. Residues: CASSLNGLYEQYF.

V usage is TRBV5-1 and J usage is TRBJ1-1; unclear D gene. Germline V gene sequence: CDR1 SGHRS, CDR2 YFSETQ. V was cut by 1 base and J by 0 bases, with 7 bases left in between. CDR3 length equals 14 residues. As DNA, the CDR3 is TGCGCCAGCAGCTTGTCGAGGATGAACACTGAAGCTTTCTTT. Its protein is CASSLSRMNTEAFF.

The chain joins TRBV2 to TRBJ2-7; 15 bases fit TRBD2. Germline trimming cut 6 bases from V and 3 bases from J; bases unmatched to any gene: 3. Germline lookup yields CDR1 SNHLY and CDR2 FYNNEI. CDR3 size: 15 residues. The CDR3 sequence is CASRGLAGGGYEQYF. In nucleotides, the CDR3 is TGTGCCAGCAGGGGACTAGCGGGAGGAGGCTACGAGCAGTACTTC.

This chain uses TRBV5-1 with TRBJ1-1; D is uncertain. V dropped 5 bases and J dropped 2 bases, with 16 bases sitting between them. CDR3 length: 15 amino acids. Germline V lookup: CDR1 SGHRS, CDR2 YFSETQ. The chain's CDR3 is CASRPDPRGNTEAFF. DNA for the CDR3: TGCGCCAGCAGACCGGATCCTCGGGGAAACACTGAAGCTTTCTTT.

J is TRBJ2-1 and V is TRBV7-7; 7 bases are a match to TRBD1. Germline CDR1 SSHAT, CDR2 FNYEAQ (reference sequence). The CDR3 sequence is 18 residues long. V lost 1 base to trimming and J lost 1 base; unmatched junction nucleotides: 10. The CDR3 sequence is CASSLDKGQHLSYNEQFF. CDR3 sequence (DNA): TGTGCCAGCAGCTTAGATAAGGGACAGCACCTATCCTACAATGAGCAGTTCTTC.

The CDR3 sequence: CASSPQGALPTANYGYTF. The CDR3 DNA sequence: TGTGCCAGCTCGCCTCAGGGGGCGCTCCCTACCGCTAACTATGGCTACACCTTC. V is TRBV18 and J is TRBJ1-2, with TRBD1 matching 8 bases. There are 18 residues in the CDR3. Trimming cost V 6 bases and J 0 bases; bases outside gene matches: 15. Germline-derived CDR1 and CDR2 are KGHSH and LQKENI.

This clone was counted a single time. The chain uses TRBV28 and TRBJ1-5, with D maybe TRBD1 (6 bases). The V gene's germline CDR1 is MDHEN and CDR2 SYDVKM. The CDR3 has 16 amino acids. Trimming took 5 bases from V and 0 from J, leaving 14 bases between them. CDR3 residues: CASSSWTVLSNQPQHF. The CDR3 nucleotides are TGTGCCAGCAGTAGTTGGACAGTCCTTAGCAATCAGCCCCAGCATTTT.

The gene calls are TRBV27 and TRBJ1-2, with a weak D call TRBD1 (5 bases). The CDR3 loop spans 15 amino acids. The germline V gene has CDR1 MNHEY and CDR2 SMNVEV (reference sequence). V lost 3 bases, J lost 0 bases, and 11 bases lay in between. The CDR3, as DNA: TGTGCCAGCAGTTTCTTGGGGCAGGCTAACTATGGCTACACCTTC. Translation gives CASSFLGQANYGYTF.

The V and J genes are TRBV27 and TRBJ1-1; a weak D match, TRBD1 (5 bases). V gave up 0 bases and J gave up 1 base, with 18 bases separating them. The V gene's germline CDR1 is MNHEY and CDR2 SMNVEV (reference sequence). The CDR3 is 18 amino acids. CDR3 in DNA: TGTGCCAGCAGTTTATCGAAGGGGCAGAGGCAGTGGAACACTGAAGCTTTCTTT. Translation: CASSLSKGQRQWNTEAFF.

The chain uses TRBV29-1 and TRBJ2-1, with D possibly matching TRBD2 (5 bases). V was shortened by 4 bases and J by 7 bases, with 8 bases between the two germline ends. In germline, CDR1 is SQVTM, CDR2 ANQGSEA. The CDR3 sequence is 11 residues long. Written as DNA, the CDR3 is TGCAGCGTTGGTTCGGGGAATGAGCAGTTCTTC. Residues: CSVGSGNEQFF.

The chain links TRBV3-1 (or the pseudogene TRBV3-2) to TRBJ1-5; D remains unclear. V lost 2 bases and J lost 6, with 5 bases in between. The germline V gene has CDR1 LGHDT and CDR2 YNNKEL (reference sequence). There are 12 residues in the CDR3. CDR3 loop: CASSQSGQPQHF. In DNA form, the CDR3 reads TGTGCCAGCAGCCAATCGGGTCAGCCCCAGCATTTT.

The chain employs TRBV27 and TRBJ1-2; 7 nucleotides align to TRBD1. The CDR3 runs 14 residues. Germline values: CDR1 MNHEY, CDR2 SMNVEV (reference sequence). The V and J ends lost 6 bases and 4 bases, in that order; junction bases with no gene match: 8. The CDR3 region is CASSPRGLGYGYTF. In DNA form, the CDR3 reads TGTGCCAGCAGCCCCAGGGGGTTGGGCTATGGCTACACCTTC.

This chain connects TRBV7-3 to TRBJ2-5; D is unresolved. This CDR3 has 13 amino acids. Germline V gene data show CDR1 as SGHTA and CDR2 as FQGTGA. V lost 2 bases and J lost 4, with 8 bases in between. CDR3 DNA: TGTGCCAGCAGCTTATATACGAGAGAGACCCAGTACTTC. This codes for CASSLYTRETQYF. Full variable domain (missing parts from reference TRBV7-3 and TRBJ2-5): GAGVSQTPSNKVTEKGKYVELRCDPISGHTALYWYRQSLGQGPEFLIYFQGTGAADDSGLPNDRFFAVRPEGSVSTLKIQRTERGDSAVYLCASSLYTRETQYFGPGTRLLVL.

This chain links TRBV6-5 with TRBJ1-5; TRBD1 is a possible D gene (6 bases). CDR1 is MNHEY, CDR2 SVGAGI, per germline. This CDR3 has 13 residues. Trimming took off 8 bases at V and 7 bases at J, with 15 bases between the two ends. The CDR3 sequence: CASQRGARQPQHF. The CDR3 DNA is TGTGCCAGCCAACGGGGGGCGCGGCAGCCCCAGCATTTT.

The chain carries TRBV2 and TRBJ1-1, with TRBD1 as a possible D gene (6 bases). Trimming took 6 bases from V and 1 from J, leaving 12 bases between them. Germline lookup yields CDR1 SNHLY and CDR2 FYNNEI. This CDR3 region has 14 residues. The CDR3 protein is CASRSGGRNTEAFF. The CDR3 nucleotides read TGTGCCAGCAGATCCGGGGGGCGGAACACTGAAGCTTTCTTT.

This chain links TRBV9 with TRBJ2-3; D gene uncertain. Deletions cut 3 bases from V and 6 bases from J, with 11 bases between. Germline CDR1 and CDR2: SGDLS and YYNGEE. CDR3 length: 13 residues. The CDR3 sequence is CASSGGLADTQYF. For the CDR3, the DNA is TGTGCCAGCAGCGGCGGCTTAGCCGATACGCAGTATTTT. Filled out from reference TRBV9 and TRBJ2-3, the complete variable domain reads DSGVTQTPKHLITATGQRVTLRCSPRSGDLSVYWYQQSLDQGLQFLIQYYNGEERAKGNILERFSAQQFPDLHSELNLSSLELGDSALYFCASSGGLADTQYFGPGTRLTVL.

This chain joins TRBV3-1 (or the pseudogene TRBV3-2) and TRBJ1-2; D remains ambiguous. Germline V CDR1 and CDR2: LGHDT, YNNKEL (reference sequence). The CDR3 sequence is 14 residues long. V was pared by 2 bases and J by 4 bases, with 11 bases between. CDR3 sequence: CASSQMEGGYGYTF. In DNA, the CDR3 is TGTGCCAGCAGCCAAATGGAGGGCGGCTATGGCTACACCTTC.